The clone carrying this T cell receptor beta chain was observed a single time. This sample was taken from a study of blood T cell repertoires in COVID-19. Study at large: COVID-19 samples, acute and convalescent, were from the United States, Italy and Spain.

Repertoires were generated with immunoSEQ multiplex PCR, while TCRdb's copy carries only in-frame clones and drops some. The profile shows under 300,000 clones, approximately 86% of them singletons. Looked up from germline, CDR1 is SNHLY and CDR2 is FYNNEI. Trimming left V 3 bases short and J 3 bases short, with 21 bases between. This CDR3 region has 17 residues. This chain links TRBV2 with TRBJ2-7; D not certain. The TCR was taken from a woman aged 70 to 79 with COVID-19, enrolled during active disease. Sequenced: peripheral blood. CDR3 in amino acids: CASSDRLHNSAYYEQYF. The CDR3 DNA reads as TGTGCCAGCAGTGACAGGCTCCACAATTCGGCTTACTACGAGCAGTACTTC.